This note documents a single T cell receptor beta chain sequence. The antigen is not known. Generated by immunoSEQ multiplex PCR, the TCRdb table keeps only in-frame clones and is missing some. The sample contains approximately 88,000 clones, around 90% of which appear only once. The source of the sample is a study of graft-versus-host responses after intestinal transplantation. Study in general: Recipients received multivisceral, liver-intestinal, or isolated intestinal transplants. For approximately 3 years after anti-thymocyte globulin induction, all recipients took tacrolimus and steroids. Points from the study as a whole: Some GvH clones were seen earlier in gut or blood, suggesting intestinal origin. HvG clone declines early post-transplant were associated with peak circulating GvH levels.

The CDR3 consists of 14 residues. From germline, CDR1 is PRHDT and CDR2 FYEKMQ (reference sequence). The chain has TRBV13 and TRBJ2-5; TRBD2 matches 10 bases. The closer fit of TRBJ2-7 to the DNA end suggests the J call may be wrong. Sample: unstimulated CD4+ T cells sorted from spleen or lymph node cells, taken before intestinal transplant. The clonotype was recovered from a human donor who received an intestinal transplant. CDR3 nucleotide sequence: TGTGCCAGCAGCTTAGTGGGACTAGCGAGCGAGCAGTACTTC. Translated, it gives CASSLVGLASEQYF.